Listed below are T cell receptor beta chains from one sample, sequenced in a study of T cell responses to AZD1222 COVID-19 vaccine. The data were produced by immunoSEQ multiplex PCR, yet TCRdb's version contains in-frame clones alone and is incomplete. The table shows nearly 200,000 clones, with over 85% occurring only once. The sequenced sample was peripheral blood, obtained 28 days after the second AZD1222 dose. The receptor set was obtained from an adult who received the AZD1222 COVID-19 vaccine. The CDR3 runs from the conserved cysteine through the conserved F or W. The order of the fields is CDR3 DNA, CDR3 protein, J gene, D gene, V gene, CDR3 length, clone size. D genes are given only for firm matches. Clone size appears in some rows only: once, few, many, or a class for an expanded clone.

DNA: TGTGCCAGCTCACCGAGTTCGGGCGACTCTGGAAACACCATATATTTT; CDR3: CASSPSSGDSGNTIYF; J: TRBJ1-3; D: .; V: TRBV18; length: 16; size: once
DNA: TGTGCCAGCAGCCGCGGGACTAGCAGTAGAGAGACCCAGTACTTC; CDR3: CASSRGTSSRETQYF; J: TRBJ2-5; D: TRBD2; V: TRBV5-4; length: 15; size: once
DNA: TGTGCCAGCAGTTTTGGACAGCAAGAGACCCAGTACTTC; CDR3: CASSFGQQETQYF; J: TRBJ2-5; D: .; V: TRBV28; length: 13; size: .
DNA: TGTGCCAGCAGCCGTATGGGGACGGTGAACACTGAAGCTTTCTTT; CDR3: CASSRMGTVNTEAFF; J: TRBJ1-1; D: .; V: TRBV7-9; length: 15; size: .
DNA: TGCGCCAGCAGAAGACAGGGGGCGATGAACACTGAAGCTTTCTTT; CDR3: CASRRQGAMNTEAFF; J: TRBJ1-1; D: TRBD1; V: TRBV5-1; length: 15; size: .
DNA: TGTGCCAGCAGTGAAGCCCCCGGGGGCCGCGGGGAGCTGTTTTTT; CDR3: CASSEAPGGRGELFF; J: TRBJ2-2; D: .; V: TRBV2; length: 15; size: .
DNA: TGCGCCAGCAGCTTAGGGGACAGTGACTACAATGAGCAGTTCTTC; CDR3: CASSLGDSDYNEQFF; J: TRBJ2-1; D: TRBD1; V: TRBV5-1; length: 15; size: .
DNA: TGTGCTAGTGGGAACGACTTGAGCGGGGGGTACACCGGGGAGCTGTTTTTT; CDR3: CASGNDLSGGYTGELFF; J: TRBJ2-2; D: TRBD2; V: TRBV12-5; length: 17; size: .
DNA: TGTGCCAGTAGGGAGGCTGGAAACACCATATATTTT; CDR3: CASREAGNTIYF; J: TRBJ1-3; D: .; V: TRBV10-3; length: 12; size: few
DNA: TGTGCCAGCAGCTCCCTTATCGCGGGACAGGGGGCATTCTACGAGCAGTACTTC; CDR3: CASSSLIAGQGAFYEQYF; J: TRBJ2-7; D: TRBD1; V: TRBV7-9; length: 18; size: .
DNA: TGTGCCAGCAGTGAAATTGCGGGGGGCTTGTACAATGAGCAGTTCTTC; CDR3: CASSEIAGGLYNEQFF; J: TRBJ2-1; D: TRBD2; V: TRBV2; length: 16; size: .
DNA: TGTGCCAGCAGTTTGGCGGGCAGGGGGAACACTGAAGCTTTCTTT; CDR3: CASSLAGRGNTEAFF; J: TRBJ1-1; D: .; V: TRBV28; length: 15; size: once
DNA: TGTGCCAGCAGCCTAGGGGTTAGCGAGCAGTACTTC; CDR3: CASSLGVSEQYF; J: TRBJ2-7; D: .; V: TRBV11-3; length: 12; size: once
DNA: TGTGCCAGTTCCCCCGGGGGCGTGGGGACCACTGAAGCTTTCTTT; CDR3: CASSPGGVGTTEAFF; J: TRBJ1-1; D: .; V: TRBV24-1; length: 15; size: .
DNA: TGCGCCAGCAGCCAAGATCAAGCAGGGGATAATTCACCCCTCCACTTT; CDR3: CASSQDQAGDNSPLHF; J: TRBJ1-6; D: .; V: TRBV4-3; length: 16; size: .
DNA: TGTGCCAGCAGCCCGCCGGGAAGATGGGAGACCCAGTACTTC; CDR3: CASSPPGRWETQYF; J: TRBJ2-5; D: .; V: TRBV7-7; length: 14; size: .
DNA: TGTGCCACCAGCAGAGTGAACAGGAGAATTCAAGAGACCCAGTACTTC; CDR3: CATSRVNRRIQETQYF; J: TRBJ2-5; D: .; V: TRBV15; length: 16; size: .
DNA: TGCAGCGCCGAAGGGGGACACACGAACACTGAAGCTTTCTTT; CDR3: CSAEGGHTNTEAFF; J: TRBJ1-1; D: .; V: TRBV29-1; length: 14; size: .
DNA: TGTGCTAGTGGCCAGACTCCCGAAGTTACCGGGGAGCTGTTTTTT; CDR3: CASGQTPEVTGELFF; J: TRBJ2-2; D: .; V: TRBV12-5; length: 15; size: .
DNA: TGTGCCTGGAGTGCAGCGGGGCTGAATACGCAGTATTTT; CDR3: CAWSAAGLNTQYF; J: TRBJ2-3; D: TRBD2; V: TRBV30; length: 13; size: .
DNA: TGTGCCAGCAGTTTTGGTAGAACTAATGAAAAACTGTTTTTT; CDR3: CASSFGRTNEKLFF; J: TRBJ1-4; D: .; V: TRBV27; length: 14; size: .
DNA: TGTGCCAGCAGCTTCCAAGGAGTTTGGGTTGAAGCTTTCTTT; CDR3: CASSFQGVWVEAFF; J: TRBJ1-1; D: .; V: TRBV5-6; length: 14; size: .
DNA: TGTGCCAGCAGCTTAGATAGGGGTAGAGGCTACACCTTC; CDR3: CASSLDRGRGYTF; J: TRBJ1-2; D: .; V: TRBV11-2; length: 13; size: .
DNA: TGTGCCAGCAGTTACTCGTTCACGACAGGGCTCGGCTACACCTTC; CDR3: CASSYSFTTGLGYTF; J: TRBJ1-2; D: TRBD1; V: TRBV6-5; length: 15; size: .
DNA: TGTGCCAGAAGCGACCGGGACGGGCTACAGAACACTGAAGCTTTCTTT; CDR3: CARSDRDGLQNTEAFF; J: TRBJ1-1; D: .; V: TRBV7-5; length: 16; size: .
DNA: TGCGCCAGCAGCCAGGGTGGAGATACGCAGTATTTT; CDR3: CASSQGGDTQYF; J: TRBJ2-3; D: .; V: TRBV5-1; length: 12; size: .
DNA: TGTGCCAGTAGTATTACGACCCGGGCCAATGAGCAGTTCTTC; CDR3: CASSITTRANEQFF; J: TRBJ2-1; D: .; V: TRBV19; length: 14; size: .
DNA: TGTGCCAGCAGTGCAGGGCTGATCTCTGAAGCTTTCTTT; CDR3: CASSAGLISEAFF; J: TRBJ1-1; D: .; V: TRBV2; length: 13; size: .
DNA: TGTGCCAGCAGCCTAGAATATTCACCCCTCCACTTT; CDR3: CASSLEYSPLHF; J: TRBJ1-6; D: .; V: TRBV3-1/TRBV3-2; length: 12; size: .
DNA: TGTGCCAGCAGCCAACAAGGGACTAGCGGTAAAGAGACCCAGTACTTC; CDR3: CASSQQGTSGKETQYF; J: TRBJ2-5; D: TRBD2; V: TRBV7-9; length: 16; size: medium-sized
DNA: TGTGCCAGCAGCCAAGATCGGGCGGGGCGCACAGATACGCAGTATTTT; CDR3: CASSQDRAGRTDTQYF; J: TRBJ2-3; D: .; V: TRBV4-2; length: 16; size: .
DNA: TGTGCCTGGAGTGTTGGGGCGGGTGGGACTCAGCCCCAGCATTTT; CDR3: CAWSVGAGGTQPQHF; J: TRBJ1-5; D: .; V: TRBV30; length: 15; size: .
DNA: TGTGCCAGCACCCCGGGACAGGGAAAAAACTATGGCTACACCTTC; CDR3: CASTPGQGKNYGYTF; J: TRBJ1-2; D: TRBD1; V: TRBV5-4; length: 15; size: few
DNA: TGTGCCAGCAGCCAAGAGGTCAGGAAAAGCTCTGGAAACACCATATATTTT; CDR3: CASSQEVRKSSGNTIYF; J: TRBJ1-3; D: .; V: TRBV3-1/TRBV3-2; length: 17; size: .
DNA: TGCGCCAGCAGCTTGAGCGGCTTCCGGGACACCCCCGCACCCCTCCACTTT; CDR3: CASSLSGFRDTPAPLHF; J: TRBJ1-6; D: .; V: TRBV5-1; length: 17; size: .
DNA: TGTGCTAGTGGCCCTGACGGTTTGAACACTGAAGCTTTCTTT; CDR3: CASGPDGLNTEAFF; J: TRBJ1-1; D: .; V: TRBV12-5; length: 14; size: .
DNA: TGCGCCAGCAGCTTGGCCCCCGCGAACGAGCAGTACTTC; CDR3: CASSLAPANEQYF; J: TRBJ2-7; D: .; V: TRBV5-1; length: 13; size: .
DNA: TGCGCCAGCAGCTTGGAAGTAGGGCTCTACGAGCAGTACTTC; CDR3: CASSLEVGLYEQYF; J: TRBJ2-7; D: .; V: TRBV5-1; length: 14; size: .
DNA: TGTGCCAGCAGTGAATCGGGGGTATTTCAGCCCCAGCATTTT; CDR3: CASSESGVFQPQHF; J: TRBJ1-5; D: .; V: TRBV6-1; length: 14; size: few
DNA: TGTGCCAGCAGGGGACACGGGGGGCAAGAGACCCAGTACTTC; CDR3: CASRGHGGQETQYF; J: TRBJ2-5; D: .; V: TRBV6-5; length: 14; size: .
DNA: TGTGCCAGCAGCTTTGCTTCGGATCAGCCCCAGCATTTT; CDR3: CASSFASDQPQHF; J: TRBJ1-5; D: .; V: TRBV3-1/TRBV3-2; length: 13; size: .
DNA: TGTGCCAGTAGAGGCGGCGGAGGGGCACTAAACTATGGCTACACCTTC; CDR3: CASRGGGGALNYGYTF; J: TRBJ1-2; D: .; V: TRBV19; length: 16; size: .
DNA: TGTGCCAGTAGCTCGGCTAGCTCCCCAGACACAGATACGCAGTATTTT; CDR3: CASSSASSPDTDTQYF; J: TRBJ2-3; D: .; V: TRBV19; length: 16; size: .
DNA: TGTGCCAGCAGTCGGTCGAGCGGGGTGGATACGCAGTATTTT; CDR3: CASSRSSGVDTQYF; J: TRBJ2-3; D: TRBD2; V: TRBV6-2/TRBV6-3; length: 14; size: .
DNA: TGCAGCGTTGGGGGGCTCGGCTATGGCTACACCTTC; CDR3: CSVGGLGYGYTF; J: TRBJ1-2; D: .; V: TRBV29-1; length: 12; size: few